This T cell receptor beta chain derives from a study of CD8 T cells in Susac syndrome. Study-wide context: When their blood was taken, the Susac syndrome patients had either not yet had any therapy, were taking corticosteroids, or were taking intravenous immunoglobulin alone.

The Susac syndrome patients fit the recently defined diagnostic criteria for definite or probable disease. RNA amounts of about 0.45 to 1 ug underwent reverse transcription with random hexamers. In TCRdb, the immunoSEQ multiplex PCR reads were re-called with MiXCR into one record per CDR3 protein. The table lists under 200,000 distinct CDR3 sequences, under 97% of them singletons. The sequenced material came from CD4+ T cells from PBMCs. The TCR was taken from a human donor with Susac syndrome.

CDR3 DNA: TGTGCCAGCAGCCCCACGGCGGGGGCCCTCAATCAGCCCCAGCATTTT. It translates to CASSPTAGALNQPQHF. The chain employs TRBV3-1 and TRBJ1-5, with a possible D match to TRBD1 (6 bases). The CDR3 contains 16 residues. From germline, CDR1 is LGHDT and CDR2 YNNKEL (reference sequence). The ends were cut back, 4 bases at V and 3 bases at J, with 16 bases in the middle.